Each of the 23 T cell receptor beta chains below was sequenced from the same sample in a study of metastatic and nonmetastatic thyroid tumors. No treatment of any kind had been given to any patient before thyroid surgery. TCRdb re-called the PCR reads with MiXCR. The profile shows 35,000 to 45,000 clones, about 12% of them singletons. Sequencing was performed on blood. The receptors come from a male donor with papillary thyroid cancer or a benign thyroid nodule (not recorded which). Some clones in this sample may be carry-over from other donors' samples.

A few counts support this clone. The sample contains more than one DNA sequence encoding this CDR3. The rearrangement links TRBV4-3 to TRBJ2-1, with 10 nucleotides matching TRBD1. The V gene end was trimmed by 1 base and the J gene end by 7 bases; junction bases not matched to a gene: 13. The CDR3 is 18 residues long. Germline lookup yields CDR1 LGHNA and CDR2 YSLEER. The CDR3 protein is CASSQAPDRGGFGNEQFF. CDR3 bases: TGCGCCAGCAGCCAAGCCCCGGACAGGGGGGGCTTTGGGAATGAGCAGTTCTTC.

This clone qualifies as medium-sized. The gene calls are TRBV6-2 or TRBV6-3 and TRBJ2-7; 9 nucleotides agree with TRBD2. This CDR3 spans 15 amino acids. CDR1 MNHEY and CDR2 SVGEGT come from the germline V gene. Losses at the gene ends were 4 bases for V and 5 bases for J; bases not matched to a gene: 9. The CDR3 region has the DNA TGTGCCAGCAGTTTAGCGGGAGCCGGAGACAACGAGCAGTACTTC. Translating it yields CASSLAGAGDNEQYF.

The sample holds a few counts of this clone. V usage is TRBV6-5 and J usage is TRBJ1-4, with no clear D. Trimming pared 10 bases from V and 7 bases from J, leaving 13 bases between. This CDR3 is built from 12 residues. Germline CDR1 reads MNHEY; CDR2 reads SVGAGI. CDR3 loop: CAIAVMSEKLFF. The CDR3 DNA is TGTGCCATCGCCGTGATGAGTGAAAAACTGTTTTTT.

This clone is termed medium-sized (0.01 to 0.1%). V and J are TRBV28 and TRBJ2-2; perhaps TRBD2 as D (6 bases). Germline V gene data show CDR1 as MDHEN and CDR2 as SYDVKM. V shed 11 bases and J shed 3 bases, with 13 bases lying between them. The CDR3 consists of 13 residues. CDR3 sequence: CALGPGDTGELFF. DNA of the CDR3: TGTGCCTTAGGCCCGGGAGACACCGGGGAGCTGTTTTTT.

This clone was picked up many times. This chain joins TRBV5-4 and TRBJ1-2, with a tentative D call TRBD1 (5 bases). The CDR3 consists of 14 residues. The germline V and J ends were trimmed by 4 bases and 0 bases, with 10 bases remaining between them. Per the germline V gene, CDR1 is SGHNT and CDR2 is YYREEE (reference sequence). This chain's CDR3 is CASSGDRTNYGYTF. Written as DNA, the CDR3 is TGTGCCAGCAGCGGTGACAGAACTAACTATGGCTACACCTTC.

There are a few counts of this clone. A read error is possible here, since a much larger clone lies one base away. The rearrangement links TRBV5-1 to TRBJ2-7, with unresolved D. Trimming shortened V by 0 bases and J by 4 bases, and 14 bases separated the two germline ends. The CDR3 runs 15 residues. Germline CDR1 SGHRS, CDR2 YFSETQ. The CDR3 sequence: CASSLAASTEYEQYF. CDR3 in DNA: TGCGCCAGCAGCTTGGCCGCTAGTACAGAGTACGAGCAGTACTTC.

The chain has TRBV28 and TRBJ1-1, with a possible D match to TRBD1 (5 bases). Trimming cost V 2 bases and J 7 bases, with 14 bases left between them. CDR1 MDHEN and CDR2 SYDVKM come from the germline V gene. The CDR3 has 14 amino acids. CDR3 in amino acids: CASSLAAGGLEAFF. The DNA for the CDR3 is TGTGCCAGCAGTTTAGCGGCCGGGGGACTTGAAGCTTTCTTT.

This clone was detected many times. J is TRBJ2-1 and V is TRBV19; 12 nucleotides match TRBD1. V lost 4 bases to trimming and J lost 9 bases; unmatched junction nucleotides: 7. The CDR3 is made up of 15 amino acids. Germline CDR1 reads LNHDA; CDR2 reads SQIVND (reference sequence). CDR3 loop: CASSKTGTGGFEQFF. CDR3 coding DNA: TGTGCCAGTAGTAAAACCGGGACAGGGGGCTTTGAGCAGTTCTTC.

The table lists this clone with many counts. This chain uses TRBV20-1 with TRBJ1-2, with D perhaps matching TRBD1 (5 bases). Deletions cut 0 bases from V and 8 bases from J, with 19 bases between. The CDR3 length is 15 residues. Germline assignment: CDR1 DFQATT and CDR2 SNEGSKA (reference sequence). CDR3 sequence (DNA): TGCAGTGCTAGAGAGCCGGGACGGGAGGAGTTGGGCTACACCTTC. Protein: CSAREPGREELGYTF.

This clone was counted ten times or more. This chain connects TRBV6-1 to TRBJ2-1; no definite D call. Germline assignment: CDR1 MNHNS and CDR2 SASEGT. The V end lost 3 bases, the J end lost 4 bases, and 10 bases lay between the germline ends. This CDR3 spans 14 amino acids. CDR3 sequence (DNA): TGTGCCAGCAGTGAGTATGTTGAATACAATGAGCAGTTCTTC. This translates into CASSEYVEYNEQFF.

Many counts were recorded for this clone. J is TRBJ2-6 and V is TRBV5-1; 9 bases agree with TRBD1. The CDR3 is 19 residues long. V lost 3 bases, J lost 0 bases, and 10 bases stayed unmatched. Looked up from germline, CDR1 is SGHRS and CDR2 is YFSETQ. CDR3 sequence reads: CASSSGTGPWASGANVLTF. In nucleotides, the CDR3 is TGCGCCAGCAGCTCAGGGACAGGGCCCTGGGCCTCTGGGGCCAACGTCCTGACTTTC. The full variable domain, completed using reference TRBV5-1 and TRBJ2-6, is KAGVTQTPRYLIKTRGQQVTLSCSPISGHRSVSWYQQTPGQGLQFLFEYFSETQRNKGNFPGRFSGRQFSNSRSEMNVSTLELGDSALYLCASSSGTGPWASGANVLTFGAGSRLTVL.

In this sample, this clone turned up many times. V is TRBV30 and J is TRBJ1-2, with no clear D. V lost 0 bases to trimming and J lost 0 bases, with 8 bases between them. This CDR3 comprises 14 residues. The germline V gene encodes CDR1 GTSNPN and CDR2 SVGIG (reference sequence). CDR3 region: CAWSVHTTNYGYTF. CDR3 in DNA: TGTGCCTGGAGTGTACACACCACTAACTATGGCTACACCTTC.

As regards this clone: A much bigger clone sits one base away, suggesting this may be a read error. This chain uses TRBV12-3 or TRBV12-4 with TRBJ1-1; TRBD1 might be the D (5 bases). This CDR3 has 12 amino acids. CDR3 loop: CASSFLDTEALF. CDR3 nucleotide sequence: TGTGCCAGCAGTTTTTTGGACACTGAAGCTTTATTT.

At least ten counts were recorded for this clone. The rearrangement joins TRBV2 to TRBJ1-6; 8 bases align to TRBD1. Germline assignment: CDR1 SNHLY and CDR2 FYNNEI. Trimming removed 2 bases from V and 8 bases from J; junction bases left unmatched: 5. The CDR3 consists of 15 residues. The CDR3 DNA reads as TGTGCCAGCAGTGAAAGAGGACAGGGTTATTCACCCCTCCACTTT. It specifies CASSERGQGYSPLHF.

This clone was observed a handful of times. The chain joins TRBV5-4 to TRBJ1-1; the D gene is possibly TRBD1 (5 bases). CDR1 and CDR2 (germline): SGHNT, YYREEE (reference sequence). The V and J ends lost 1 base and 3 bases respectively, with 10 bases between them. The CDR3 totals 14 residues. The CDR3 protein is CASSLWGIDTEAFF. Written as DNA, the CDR3 is TGTGCCAGCAGCTTGTGGGGCATCGACACTGAAGCTTTCTTT.

There are many counts of this clone. CDR3 protein: CASSLISGFFGYTF. The DNA of the CDR3 is TGTGCCAGCAGCTTAATATCGGGATTCTTTGGCTACACCTTC. The chain links TRBV11-2 to TRBJ1-2, with D unresolved. Trimming stripped 2 bases from V and 7 bases from J, with 14 bases between. The CDR3 sequence is 14 residues long. From germline, CDR1 is SGHAT and CDR2 FQNNGV.

This clone was recorded at least ten times. The chain joins TRBV20-1 to TRBJ2-7; 10 bases align to TRBD2. V dropped 1 base and J dropped 7; count of bases not matched to a gene: 7. CDR1 is DFQATT and CDR2 is SNEGSKA in the germline V gene (reference sequence). The CDR3 is 14 amino acids. This CDR3 reads CSARGLAGEREQYF. The DNA for the CDR3 is TGCAGTGCTAGAGGGCTAGCGGGAGAGCGGGAGCAGTACTTC.

This clone was counted many times. The gene calls are TRBV30 and TRBJ1-1; no reliable D call. Germline V CDR1 and CDR2: GTSNPN, SVGIG (reference sequence). The germline V and J ends were trimmed by 3 bases and 6 bases, with 8 bases remaining between them. The CDR3 extends over 11 amino acids. CDR3 coding DNA: TGTGCCTGGAGCAAGCGCCCTGAAGCTTTCTTT. It yields the protein CAWSKRPEAFF.

In its sample, this clone ranks as medium-sized (0.01 to 0.1%). The chain joins TRBV6-5 to TRBJ1-6; weak D call: TRBD1 (5 bases). The CDR3 runs to 15 residues. V lost 2 bases to trimming and J lost 7 bases, with 12 bases between them. The germline V gene encodes CDR1 MNHEY and CDR2 SVGAGI. In nucleotides, the CDR3 is TGTGCCAGCAGTTACCGGGGGGATGTCAATTCACCCCTCCACTTT. It encodes CASSYRGDVNSPLHF.

The gene calls are TRBV6-1 and TRBJ2-1, with D perhaps matching TRBD1 or TRBD2 (5 bases each). V was pared by 7 bases and J by 4 bases, with 23 bases between. This CDR3 contains 17 residues. Germline V CDR1 and CDR2: MNHNS, SASEGT. For the CDR3, the DNA is TGTGCCAGCACCTACCCCGCCGGGGCAGAGGGATACAATGAGCAGTTCTTC. Amino acid sequence: CASTYPAGAEGYNEQFF.

The sample holds many counts of this clone. J is TRBJ2-7 and V is TRBV7-8; D remains ambiguous. Germline assignment: CDR1 SGHVS and CDR2 FQNEAQ. The length of the CDR3 is 15 residues. Trimming left V 0 bases short and J 6 bases short, with 15 bases between. This CDR3 reads CASSLARIEIGEQYF. CDR3 coding DNA: TGTGCCAGCAGCTTAGCGCGGATAGAAATAGGCGAGCAGTACTTC.

In this sample, this clone turned up many times. J is TRBJ2-6 and V is TRBV27; 7 bases match TRBD2. This CDR3 region has 17 residues. Germline V gene data show CDR1 as MNHEY and CDR2 as SMNVEV (reference sequence). The V and J ends lost 6 bases and 4 bases, in that order; junction bases with no gene match: 12. The DNA of the CDR3 is TGTGCCAGCAGCCCGGGGGAGGGCCACTCCGGGGCCAACGTCCTGACTTTC. Translation: CASSPGEGHSGANVLTF.

The rearrangement joins TRBV27 to TRBJ2-7; TRBD2 agrees at 10 bases. This CDR3 has 15 residues. With 4 bases clipped from V and 4 bases from J, the junction kept 7 bases outside the gene matches. CDR1 and CDR2 from the germline V gene are MNHEY and SMNVEV (reference sequence). Written as DNA, the CDR3 is TGTGCCAGCAGTTCCCTGCTAGCGGGAGAATACGAGCAGTACTTC. Its protein is CASSSLLAGEYEQYF.